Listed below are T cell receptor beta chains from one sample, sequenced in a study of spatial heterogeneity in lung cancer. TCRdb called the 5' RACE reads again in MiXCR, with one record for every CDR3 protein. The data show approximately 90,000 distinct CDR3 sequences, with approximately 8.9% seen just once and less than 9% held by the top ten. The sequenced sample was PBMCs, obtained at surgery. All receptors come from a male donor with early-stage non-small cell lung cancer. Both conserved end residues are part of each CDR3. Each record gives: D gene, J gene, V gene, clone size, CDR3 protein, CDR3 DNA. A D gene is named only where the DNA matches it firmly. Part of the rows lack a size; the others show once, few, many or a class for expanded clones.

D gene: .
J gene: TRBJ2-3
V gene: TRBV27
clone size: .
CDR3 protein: CASSLQGLTQYF
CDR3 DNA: TGTGCCAGCAGTCTACAGGGCCTCACGCAGTATTTT

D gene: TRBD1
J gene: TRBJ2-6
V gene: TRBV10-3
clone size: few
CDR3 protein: CAISETGAGANVLTF
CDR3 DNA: TGTGCCATCAGTGAGACAGGGGCCGGGGCCAACGTCCTGACTTTC

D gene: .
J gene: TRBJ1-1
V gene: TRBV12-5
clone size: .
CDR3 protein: CASGPGPTEAFF
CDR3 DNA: TGTGCTAGTGGTCCGGGACCCACTGAAGCTTTCTTT

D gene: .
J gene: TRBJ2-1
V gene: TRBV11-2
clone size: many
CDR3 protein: CASSLDLVGEQFF
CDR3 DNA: TGTGCCAGCAGCTTAGATCTTGTCGGCGAGCAGTTCTTC

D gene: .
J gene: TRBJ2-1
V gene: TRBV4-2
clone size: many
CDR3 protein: CASSQDRQVYNEQFF
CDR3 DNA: TGTGCCAGCAGCCAAGACCGACAGGTTTACAATGAGCAGTTCTTC

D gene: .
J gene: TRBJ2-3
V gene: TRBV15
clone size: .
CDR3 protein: CATSLTGRETQYF
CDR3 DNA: TGTGCCACCAGCCTAACAGGGAGAGAGACGCAGTATTTT

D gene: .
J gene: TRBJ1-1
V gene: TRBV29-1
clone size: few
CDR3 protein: CSVGLSEQFTEAFF
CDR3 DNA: TGCAGCGTTGGTCTCTCGGAGCAATTCACTGAAGCTTTCTTT

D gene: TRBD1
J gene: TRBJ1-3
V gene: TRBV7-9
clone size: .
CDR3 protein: CASSLQGGSSGNTIYF
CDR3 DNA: TGTGCCAGCAGCCTACAGGGGGGGAGCTCTGGAAACACCATATATTTT

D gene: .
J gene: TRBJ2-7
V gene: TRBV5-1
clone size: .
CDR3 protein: CASSLSTGSLSYEQYF
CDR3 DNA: TGCGCCAGCAGCTTGTCCACCGGAAGCCTCTCCTACGAGCAGTACTTC

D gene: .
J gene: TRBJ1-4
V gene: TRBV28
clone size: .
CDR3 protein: CASSGGKNEKLFF
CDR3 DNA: TGTGCCAGCAGCGGAGGCAAAAATGAAAAACTGTTTTTT

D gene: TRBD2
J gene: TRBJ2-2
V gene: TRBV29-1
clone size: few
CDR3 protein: CSVVLALNTGELFF
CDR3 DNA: TGCAGCGTTGTACTAGCGCTGAACACCGGGGAGCTGTTTTTT

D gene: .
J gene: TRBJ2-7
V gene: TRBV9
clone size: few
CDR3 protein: CASSVGPTAGYEQYF
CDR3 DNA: TGTGCCAGCAGCGTAGGGCCGACGGCAGGCTACGAGCAGTACTTC

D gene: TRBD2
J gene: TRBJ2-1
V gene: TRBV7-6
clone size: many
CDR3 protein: CASSLLAGGNEQFF
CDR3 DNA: TGTGCCAGCAGCTTACTGGCGGGGGGGAATGAGCAGTTCTTC

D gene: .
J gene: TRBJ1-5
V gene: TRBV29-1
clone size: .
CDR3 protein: CSVLDGNSNQPQHF
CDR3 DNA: TGCAGCGTTCTCGACGGTAATAGCAATCAGCCCCAGCATTTT

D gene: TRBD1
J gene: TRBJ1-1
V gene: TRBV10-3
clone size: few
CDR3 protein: CAASTGYTEAFF
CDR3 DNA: TGTGCCGCCTCGACAGGGTACACTGAAGCTTTCTTT

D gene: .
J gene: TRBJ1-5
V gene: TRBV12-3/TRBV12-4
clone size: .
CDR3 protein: CASSQQIRQPQHF
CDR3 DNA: TGTGCCAGCAGTCAACAAATCCGGCAGCCCCAGCATTTT

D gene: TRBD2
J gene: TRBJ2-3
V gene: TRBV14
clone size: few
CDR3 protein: CASSPLPSGGAKDTQYF
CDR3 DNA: TGTGCCAGCAGCCCGTTGCCTAGCGGGGGGGCAAAAGATACGCAGTATTTT

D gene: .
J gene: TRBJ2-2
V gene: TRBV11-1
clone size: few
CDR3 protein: CASSSPLVGGTTGELFF
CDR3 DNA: TGTGCCAGCAGCTCCCCACTGGTAGGAGGGACCACCGGGGAGCTGTTTTTT

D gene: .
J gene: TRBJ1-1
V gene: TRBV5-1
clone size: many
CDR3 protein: CASSSATRGAEAFF
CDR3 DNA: TGCGCCAGCAGCTCTGCGACCCGCGGCGCTGAAGCTTTCTTT

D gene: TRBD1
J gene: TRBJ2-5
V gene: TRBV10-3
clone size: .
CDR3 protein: CATTRTGAPETQYF
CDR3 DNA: TGTGCCACCACCAGGACAGGGGCTCCAGAGACCCAGTACTTC

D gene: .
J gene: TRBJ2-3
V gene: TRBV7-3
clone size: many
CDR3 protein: CASSLMDYPTDTQYF
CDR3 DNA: TGTGCCAGCAGCTTAATGGACTATCCCACAGATACGCAGTATTTT

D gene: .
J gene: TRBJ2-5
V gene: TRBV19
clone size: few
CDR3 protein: CASSIGLASETQYF
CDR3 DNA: TGTGCCAGTAGTATAGGGCTAGCGTCGGAGACCCAGTACTTC

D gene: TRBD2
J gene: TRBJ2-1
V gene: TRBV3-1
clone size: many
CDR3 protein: CASSRLSGGEDEQFF
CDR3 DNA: TGTGCCAGCAGTCGCCTTAGCGGGGGGGAGGATGAGCAGTTCTTC

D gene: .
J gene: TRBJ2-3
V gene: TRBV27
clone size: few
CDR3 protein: CASTPAGSDTQYF
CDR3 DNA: TGTGCCAGCACACCTGCGGGGTCAGATACGCAGTATTTT

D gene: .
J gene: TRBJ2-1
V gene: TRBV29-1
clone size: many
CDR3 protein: CSVVYNEQFF
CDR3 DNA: TGCAGCGTTGTGTACAATGAGCAGTTCTTC

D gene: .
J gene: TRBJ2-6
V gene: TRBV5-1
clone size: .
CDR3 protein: CASSRELSSGANVLTF
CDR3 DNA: TGCGCCAGCAGCCGGGAATTGAGCTCTGGGGCCAACGTCCTGACTTTC

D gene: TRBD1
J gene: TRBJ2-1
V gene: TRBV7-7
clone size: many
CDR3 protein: CASSPDRGQYNEQFF
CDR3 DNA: TGTGCCAGCAGCCCGGACAGGGGGCAGTACAATGAGCAGTTCTTC

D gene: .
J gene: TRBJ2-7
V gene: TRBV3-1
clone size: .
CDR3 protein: CASSQELSYEQYF
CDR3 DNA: TGTGCCAGCAGCCAAGAACTAAGCTACGAGCAGTACTTC

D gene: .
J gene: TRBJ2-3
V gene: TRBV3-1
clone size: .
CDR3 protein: CASSQAGVTSTDTQYF
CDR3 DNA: TGTGCCAGCAGCCAAGCGGGGGTAACTAGCACAGATACGCAGTATTTT

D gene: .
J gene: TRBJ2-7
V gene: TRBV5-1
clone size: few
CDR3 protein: CASSLEPDYEQYF
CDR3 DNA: TGCGCCAGCAGCTTGGAGCCAGACTACGAGCAGTACTTC

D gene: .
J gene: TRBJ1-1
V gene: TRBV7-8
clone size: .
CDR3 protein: CASSFGDTEAFF
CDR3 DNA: TGTGCCAGCAGCTTTGGGGACACTGAAGCTTTCTTT

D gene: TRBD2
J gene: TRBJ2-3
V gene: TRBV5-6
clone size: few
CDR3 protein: CASSPLAEFTDTQYF
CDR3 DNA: TGTGCCAGCAGCCCACTAGCGGAATTCACAGATACGCAGTATTTT

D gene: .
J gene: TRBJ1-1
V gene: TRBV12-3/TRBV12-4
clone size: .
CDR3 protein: CASSFGYTEAFF
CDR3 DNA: TGTGCCAGCAGTTTCGGGTACACTGAAGCTTTCTTT

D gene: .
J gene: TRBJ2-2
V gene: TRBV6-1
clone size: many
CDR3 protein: CASSPEMNTGELFF
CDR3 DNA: TGTGCCAGCAGTCCCGAGATGAACACCGGGGAGCTGTTTTTT

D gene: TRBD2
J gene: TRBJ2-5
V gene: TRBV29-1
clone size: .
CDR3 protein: CSVERAGEETQYF
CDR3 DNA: TGCAGCGTTGAAAGAGCGGGGGAAGAGACCCAGTACTTC

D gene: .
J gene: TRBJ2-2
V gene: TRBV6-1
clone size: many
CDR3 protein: CASSEELTGELFF
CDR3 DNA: TGTGCCAGCAGTGAAGAGCTGACAGGGGAGCTGTTTTTT

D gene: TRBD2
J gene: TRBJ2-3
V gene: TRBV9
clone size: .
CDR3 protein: CASSLAGSTSTDTQYF
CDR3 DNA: TGTGCCAGCAGCCTAGCGGGGAGCACTAGCACAGATACGCAGTATTTT

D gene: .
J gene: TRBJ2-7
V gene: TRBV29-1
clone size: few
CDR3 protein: CSVPGRLSYEQYF
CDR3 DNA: TGCAGCGTTCCGGGACGCCTCTCCTACGAGCAGTACTTC

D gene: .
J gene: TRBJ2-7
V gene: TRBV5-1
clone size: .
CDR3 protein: CASSLDRGSDEQYF
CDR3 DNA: TGCGCCAGCAGCTTGGACCGGGGGTCTGACGAGCAGTACTTC

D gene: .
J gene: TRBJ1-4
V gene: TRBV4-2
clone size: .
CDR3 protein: CASSPEGGVSNEKLFF
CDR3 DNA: TGTGCCAGCAGCCCCGAGGGAGGGGTATCTAATGAAAAACTGTTTTTT

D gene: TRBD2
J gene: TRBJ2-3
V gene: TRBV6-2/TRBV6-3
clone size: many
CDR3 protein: CASSLRLAADADTQYF
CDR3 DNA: TGTGCCAGCAGTCTTCGACTAGCGGCTGATGCGGATACGCAGTATTTT

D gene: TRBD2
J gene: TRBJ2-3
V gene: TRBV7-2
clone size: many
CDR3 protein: CASSLVSGSADTQYF
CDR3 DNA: TGTGCCAGCAGCTTAGTTAGCGGGAGCGCAGATACGCAGTATTTT

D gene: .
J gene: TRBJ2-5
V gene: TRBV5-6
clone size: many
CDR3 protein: CASSNQETQYF
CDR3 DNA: TGTGCCAGCAGTAATCAAGAGACCCAGTACTTC